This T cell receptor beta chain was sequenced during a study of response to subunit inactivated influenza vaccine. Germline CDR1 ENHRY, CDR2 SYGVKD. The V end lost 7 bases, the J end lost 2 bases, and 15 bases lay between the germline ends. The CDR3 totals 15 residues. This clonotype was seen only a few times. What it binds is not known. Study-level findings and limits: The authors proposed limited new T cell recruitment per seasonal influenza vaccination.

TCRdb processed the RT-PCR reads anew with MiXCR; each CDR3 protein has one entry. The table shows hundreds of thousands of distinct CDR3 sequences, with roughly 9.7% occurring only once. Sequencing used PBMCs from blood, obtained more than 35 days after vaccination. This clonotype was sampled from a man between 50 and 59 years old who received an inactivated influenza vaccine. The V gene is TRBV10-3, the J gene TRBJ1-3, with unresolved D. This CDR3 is CAITDGRGPGNTIYF. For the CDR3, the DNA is TGTGCCATCACGGACGGCCGAGGGCCTGGAAACACCATATATTTT.